Presented here are 5 T cell receptor beta chains from one specimen sequenced in a study of patients and donors after allogeneic stem cell transplantation. TCRdb itself ran the RT-PCR reads through MiXCR, one entry per CDR3 protein. The sample carries about 23,000 distinct CDR3 sequences, around 29% recorded once. The sample consisted of blood, either unsorted or a sorted T cell fraction (not recorded which). The receptors were sampled from a human donor who was either an allogeneic HSCT recipient or a stem cell or donor lymphocyte infusion donor (not recorded which). It is not recorded whose cells these are; they may come from a transplant donor.

This clonotype was detected once. The rearrangement links TRBV20-1 to TRBJ2-2; TRBD1 matches 9 bases. The CDR3 runs to 15 residues. Per germline, CDR1 DFQATT and CDR2 SNEGSKA (reference sequence). J gave up 4 bases and V 3 bases, and 6 bases lay outside the gene matches. CDR3 region: CSASLPTGGTGELFF. As DNA, the CDR3 is TGCAGTGCTAGCCTCCCGACAGGGGGCACCGGGGAGCTGTTTTTT.

This clonotype occurred a few times. V gene TRBV7-6 combines with J gene TRBJ1-1, with D possibly TRBD1 on 5 matching bases. The V gene lost 1 base and the J gene lost 4 bases, with 10 bases spanning the gap. The germline CDR1 and CDR2 sequences are SGHVS and FNYEAQ. CDR3 length: 14 residues. The CDR3 coding sequence is TGTGCCAGCAGCTTAGGGGCAGGGTTCACTGAAGCTTTCTTT. Its protein is CASSLGAGFTEAFF.

The chain joins TRBV29-1 to TRBJ1-1, with 7 positions matching TRBD1. Losses at the gene ends were 6 bases for V and 0 bases for J; bases not matched to a gene: 4. This CDR3 comprises 13 residues. Germline CDR1 is SQVTM and CDR2 is ANQGSEA. In DNA, the CDR3 is TGCAGCGTCAGGGGGAATATGAACACTGAAGCTTTCTTT. This sequence encodes CSVRGNMNTEAFF.

The chain combines TRBV4-3 with TRBJ2-3; D unclear. Germline V gives CDR1 LGHNA, CDR2 YSLEER. V dropped 5 bases and J dropped 2 bases, with 11 bases sitting between them. This CDR3 has 14 residues. The CDR3 nucleotides read TGCGCCAGCAGCGGGCATCCTTACACAGATACGCAGTATTTT. This translates into CASSGHPYTDTQYF.

This chain links TRBV9 with TRBJ2-1; 7 positions agree with TRBD1. Looked up from germline, CDR1 is SGDLS and CDR2 is YYNGEE. With V trimmed by 7 bases and J by 6 bases, 10 bases remained unmatched. This CDR3 is 14 amino acids long. DNA of the CDR3: TGTGCCAGCGGCCTGACAGGGAAAGTCAATGAGCAGTTCTTC. Its protein product is CASGLTGKVNEQFF.